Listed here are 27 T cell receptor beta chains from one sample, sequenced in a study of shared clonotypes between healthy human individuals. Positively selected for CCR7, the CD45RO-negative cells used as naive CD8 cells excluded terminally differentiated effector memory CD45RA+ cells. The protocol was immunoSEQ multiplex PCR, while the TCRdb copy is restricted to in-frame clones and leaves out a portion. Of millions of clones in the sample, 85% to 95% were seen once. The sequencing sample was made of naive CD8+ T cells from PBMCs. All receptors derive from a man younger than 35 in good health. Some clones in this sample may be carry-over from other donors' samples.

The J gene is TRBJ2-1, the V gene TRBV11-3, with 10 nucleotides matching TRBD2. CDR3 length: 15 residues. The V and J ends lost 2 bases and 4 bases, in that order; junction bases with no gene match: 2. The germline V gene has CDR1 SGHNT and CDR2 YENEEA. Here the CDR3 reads CASSLSSGSYNEQFF. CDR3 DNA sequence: TGTGCCAGCAGCTTATCTAGCGGGAGTTACAATGAGCAGTTCTTC.

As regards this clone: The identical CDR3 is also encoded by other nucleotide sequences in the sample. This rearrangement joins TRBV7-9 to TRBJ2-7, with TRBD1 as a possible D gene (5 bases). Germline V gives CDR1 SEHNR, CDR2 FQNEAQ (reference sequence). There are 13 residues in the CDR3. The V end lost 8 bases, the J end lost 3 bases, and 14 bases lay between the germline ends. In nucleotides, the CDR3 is TGTGCCAGCGAAGGCAGGGATGTCTACGAGCAGTACTTC. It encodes CASEGRDVYEQYF.

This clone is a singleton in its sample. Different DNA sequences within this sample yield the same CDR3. The CDR3 DNA reads as TGTGCCAGCAGGGGGACAGGATCCTACGAGCAGTACTTC. Translation: CASRGTGSYEQYF. The rearrangement links TRBV2 to TRBJ2-7; 8 positions agree with TRBD1. From germline, CDR1 is SNHLY and CDR2 FYNNEI. V trimming: 6 bases; J trimming: 1 base; junction bases outside the gene matches: 2. This CDR3 comprises 13 residues.

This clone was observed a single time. CDR3 region: CAWSVSGRTDTQYF. DNA for the CDR3: TGTGCCTGGAGTGTTAGTGGGAGAACAGATACGCAGTATTTT. The gene calls are TRBV30 and TRBJ2-3, with a possible D match to TRBD2 (5 bases). Germline V gives CDR1 GTSNPN, CDR2 SVGIG (reference sequence). CDR3 length: 14 residues. Trimming pared 0 bases from V and 3 bases from J, leaving 10 bases between.

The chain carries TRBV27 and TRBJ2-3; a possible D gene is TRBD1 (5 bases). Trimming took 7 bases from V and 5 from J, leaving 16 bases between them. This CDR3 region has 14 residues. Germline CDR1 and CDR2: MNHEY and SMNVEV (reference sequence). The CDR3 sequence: CASKVLGAVDTQYF. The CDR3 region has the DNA TGTGCCAGCAAGGTTCTAGGGGCTGTAGATACGCAGTATTTT.

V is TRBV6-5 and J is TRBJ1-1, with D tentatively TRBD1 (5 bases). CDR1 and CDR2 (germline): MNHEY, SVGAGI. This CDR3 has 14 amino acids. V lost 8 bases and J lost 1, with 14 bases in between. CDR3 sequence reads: CASRGPGRNTEAFF. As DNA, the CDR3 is TGTGCCAGCCGGGGCCCGGGTAGGAACACTGAAGCTTTCTTT.

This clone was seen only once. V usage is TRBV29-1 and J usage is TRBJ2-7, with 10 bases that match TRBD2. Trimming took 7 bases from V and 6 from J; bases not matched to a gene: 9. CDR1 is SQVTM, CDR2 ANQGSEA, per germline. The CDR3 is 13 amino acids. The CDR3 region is CSALLAGEGEQYF. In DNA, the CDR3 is TGCAGCGCACTTCTAGCGGGAGAAGGCGAGCAGTACTTC.

The CDR3 sequence: CASSLLGRDSEAFF. CDR3 DNA: TGTGCCAGCAGTTTGTTGGGCAGGGACAGTGAAGCTTTCTTT. The genes are TRBV28 and TRBJ1-1; the match to TRBD1 covers 7 bases. The length of the CDR3 is 14 residues. After removal of 3 bases from V and 7 bases from J, the junction contained 8 bases not matched to a gene. Germline loops: CDR1 MDHEN, CDR2 SYDVKM. The full variable domain, completed using reference TRBV28 and TRBJ1-1, is DVKVTQSSRYLVKRTGEKVFLECVQDMDHENMFWYRQDPGLGLRLIYFSYDVKMKEKGDIPEGYSVSREKKERFSLILESASTNQTSMYLCASSLLGRDSEAFFGQGTRLTVV.

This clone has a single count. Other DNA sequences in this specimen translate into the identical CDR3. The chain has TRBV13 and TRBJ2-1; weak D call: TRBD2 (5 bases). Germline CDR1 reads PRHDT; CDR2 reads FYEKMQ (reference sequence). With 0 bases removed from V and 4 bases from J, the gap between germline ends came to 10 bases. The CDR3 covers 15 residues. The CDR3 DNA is TGTGCCAGCAGCTTAGGCGGCAGCGGATACAATGAGCAGTTCTTC. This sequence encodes CASSLGGSGYNEQFF.

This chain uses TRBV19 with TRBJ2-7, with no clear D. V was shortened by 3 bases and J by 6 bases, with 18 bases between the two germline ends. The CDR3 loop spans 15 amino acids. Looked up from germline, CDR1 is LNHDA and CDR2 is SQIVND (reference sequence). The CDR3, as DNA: TGTGCCAGTAGTATCCTCGGAGTCTCGCGCGGCGAGCAGTACTTC. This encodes CASSILGVSRGEQYF. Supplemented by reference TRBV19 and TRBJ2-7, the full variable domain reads DGGITQSPKYLFRKEGQNVTLSCEQNLNHDAMYWYRQDPGQGLRLIYYSQIVNDFQKGDIAEGYSVSREKKESFPLTVTSAQKNPTAFYLCASSILGVSRGEQYFGPGTRLTVT.

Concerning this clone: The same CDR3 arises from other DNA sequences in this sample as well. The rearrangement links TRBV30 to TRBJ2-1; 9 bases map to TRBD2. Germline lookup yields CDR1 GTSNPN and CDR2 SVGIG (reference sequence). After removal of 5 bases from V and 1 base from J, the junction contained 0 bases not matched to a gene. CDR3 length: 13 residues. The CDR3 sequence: CAWGLASYNEQFF. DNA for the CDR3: TGTGCCTGGGGACTAGCGTCCTACAATGAGCAGTTCTTC.

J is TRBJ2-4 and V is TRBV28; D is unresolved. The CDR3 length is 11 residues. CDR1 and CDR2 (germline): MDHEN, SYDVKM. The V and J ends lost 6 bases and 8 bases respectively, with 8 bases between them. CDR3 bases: TGTGCCAGCAGCCAAAAAGACATTCAGTACTTC. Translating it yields CASSQKDIQYF.

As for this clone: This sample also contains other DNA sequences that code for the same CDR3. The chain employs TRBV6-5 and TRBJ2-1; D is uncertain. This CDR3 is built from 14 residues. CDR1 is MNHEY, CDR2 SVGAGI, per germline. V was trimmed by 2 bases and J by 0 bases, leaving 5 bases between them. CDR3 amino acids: CASSYGVSYNEQFF. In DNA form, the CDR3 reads TGTGCCAGCAGTTACGGGGTCTCCTACAATGAGCAGTTCTTC.

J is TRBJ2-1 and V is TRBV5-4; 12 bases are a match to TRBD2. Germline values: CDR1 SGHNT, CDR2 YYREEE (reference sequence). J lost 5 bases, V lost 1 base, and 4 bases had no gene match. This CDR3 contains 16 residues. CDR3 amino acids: CASSLMTSGRNNEQFF. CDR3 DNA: TGTGCCAGCAGCTTGATGACTAGCGGGAGAAACAATGAGCAGTTCTTC.

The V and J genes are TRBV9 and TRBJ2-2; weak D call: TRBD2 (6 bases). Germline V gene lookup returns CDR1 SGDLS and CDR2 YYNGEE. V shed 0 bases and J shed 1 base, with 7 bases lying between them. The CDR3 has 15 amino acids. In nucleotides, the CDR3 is TGTGCCAGCAGCGTAGCGACTAGGAACACCGGGGAGCTGTTTTTT. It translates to CASSVATRNTGELFF.

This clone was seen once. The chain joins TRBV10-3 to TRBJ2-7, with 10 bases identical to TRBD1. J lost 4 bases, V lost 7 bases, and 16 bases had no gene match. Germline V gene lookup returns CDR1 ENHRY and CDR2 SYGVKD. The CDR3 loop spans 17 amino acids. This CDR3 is CAITYSRVRDRGYEQYF. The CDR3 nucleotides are TGTGCCATCACCTATTCCCGGGTGCGGGACAGGGGTTACGAGCAGTACTTC.

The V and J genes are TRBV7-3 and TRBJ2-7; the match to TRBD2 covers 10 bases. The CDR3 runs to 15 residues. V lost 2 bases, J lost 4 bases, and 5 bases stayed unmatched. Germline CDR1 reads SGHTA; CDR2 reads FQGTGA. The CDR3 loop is CASSLLAGVGYEQYF. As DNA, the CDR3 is TGTGCCAGCAGCTTACTAGCGGGAGTGGGTTACGAGCAGTACTTC. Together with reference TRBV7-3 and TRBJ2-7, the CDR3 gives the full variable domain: GAGVSQTPSNKVTEKGKYVELRCDPISGHTALYWYRQSLGQGPEFLIYFQGTGAADDSGLPNDRFFAVRPEGSVSTLKIQRTERGDSAVYLCASSLLAGVGYEQYFGPGTRLTVT.

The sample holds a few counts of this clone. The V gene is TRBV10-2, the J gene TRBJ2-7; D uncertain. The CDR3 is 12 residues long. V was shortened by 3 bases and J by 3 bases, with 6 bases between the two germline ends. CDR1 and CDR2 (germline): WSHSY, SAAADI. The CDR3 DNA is TGCGCCAGCAGTGATGACCACTACGAGCAGTACTTC. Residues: CASSDDHYEQYF.

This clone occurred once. In nucleotides, the CDR3 is TGTGCCAGCAGCCCCCTAGGTCCCGGGGTAAGTTCCTACAATGAGCAGTTCTTC. Its protein product is CASSPLGPGVSSYNEQFF. V is TRBV7-6 and J is TRBJ2-1; D might be TRBD2 (5 bases). In germline, CDR1 is SGHVS, CDR2 FNYEAQ. This CDR3 has 18 residues. The V end was cut by 5 bases, the J end by 1 base, with 21 bases between. Supplemented by reference TRBV7-6 and TRBJ2-1, the full variable domain reads GAGVSQSPRYKVTKRGQDVALRCDPISGHVSLYWYRQALGQGPEFLTYFNYEAQQDKSGLPNDRFSAERPEGSISTLTIQRTEQRDSAMYRCASSPLGPGVSSYNEQFFGPGTRLTVL.

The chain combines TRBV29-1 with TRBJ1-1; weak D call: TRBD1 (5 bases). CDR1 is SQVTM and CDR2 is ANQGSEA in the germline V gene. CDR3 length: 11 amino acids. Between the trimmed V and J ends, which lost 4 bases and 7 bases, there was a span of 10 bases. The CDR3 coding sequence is TGCAGCGTTGTAGGGGTGAATGAAGCTTTCTTT. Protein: CSVVGVNEAFF.

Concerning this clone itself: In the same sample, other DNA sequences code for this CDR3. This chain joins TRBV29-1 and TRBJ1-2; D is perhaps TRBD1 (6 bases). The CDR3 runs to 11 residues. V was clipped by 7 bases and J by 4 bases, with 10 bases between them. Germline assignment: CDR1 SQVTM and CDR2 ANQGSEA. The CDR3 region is CSGRGSYGYTF. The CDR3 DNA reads TGCAGCGGCAGGGGTAGCTATGGCTACACCTTC.

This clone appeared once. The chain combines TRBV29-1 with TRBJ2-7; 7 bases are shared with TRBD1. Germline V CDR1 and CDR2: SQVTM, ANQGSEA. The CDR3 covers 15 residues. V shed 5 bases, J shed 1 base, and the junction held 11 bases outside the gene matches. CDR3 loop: CSVTGGQGDSYEQYF. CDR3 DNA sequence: TGCAGCGTTACCGGCGGGCAGGGGGATTCCTACGAGCAGTACTTC.

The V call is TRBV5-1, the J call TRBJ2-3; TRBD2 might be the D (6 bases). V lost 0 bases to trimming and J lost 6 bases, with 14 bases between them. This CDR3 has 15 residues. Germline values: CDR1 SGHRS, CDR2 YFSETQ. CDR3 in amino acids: CASSLVGGTGDTQYF. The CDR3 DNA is TGCGCCAGCAGCTTGGTTGGCGGGACGGGGGATACGCAGTATTTT.

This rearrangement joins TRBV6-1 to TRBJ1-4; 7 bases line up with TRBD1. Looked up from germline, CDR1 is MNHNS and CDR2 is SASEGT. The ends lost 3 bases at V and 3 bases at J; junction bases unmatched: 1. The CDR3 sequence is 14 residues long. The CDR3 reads CASSETGSNEKLFF. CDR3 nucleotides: TGTGCCAGCAGTGAGACAGGGTCTAATGAAAAACTGTTTTTT.

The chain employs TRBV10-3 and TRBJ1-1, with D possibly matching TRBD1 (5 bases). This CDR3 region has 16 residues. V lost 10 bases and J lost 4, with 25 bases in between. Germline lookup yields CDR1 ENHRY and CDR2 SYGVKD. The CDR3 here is CATLRVGEEGGTEAFF. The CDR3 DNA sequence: TGTGCCACCCTCCGCGTAGGGGAGGAAGGAGGCACTGAAGCTTTCTTT.

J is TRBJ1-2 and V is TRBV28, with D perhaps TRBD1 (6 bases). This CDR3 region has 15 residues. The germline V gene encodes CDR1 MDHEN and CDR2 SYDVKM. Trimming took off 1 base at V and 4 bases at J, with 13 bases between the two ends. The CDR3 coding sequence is TGTGCCAGCAGTTTATTTGAGGGGGGTGTCTATGGCTACACCTTC. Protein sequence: CASSLFEGGVYGYTF.

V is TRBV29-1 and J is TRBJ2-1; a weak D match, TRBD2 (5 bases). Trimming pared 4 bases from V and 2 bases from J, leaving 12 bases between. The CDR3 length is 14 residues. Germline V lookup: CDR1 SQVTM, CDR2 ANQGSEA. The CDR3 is CSVGRRAAYNEQFF. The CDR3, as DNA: TGCAGCGTTGGAAGGCGAGCGGCCTACAATGAGCAGTTCTTC.